Listed below are T cell receptor beta chains from one sample, sequenced in a study of blood T cell repertoires in COVID-19. Assay: immunoSEQ multiplex PCR; the TCRdb copy retains only in-frame clones and omits some. Of roughly 140,000 clones listed, approximately 88% are singletons. The specimen was peripheral blood. All receptors come from a woman aged 50 to 60 with acute or convalescent COVID-19. CDR3s include the opening cysteine and the closing phenylalanine or tryptophan. Fields, in order: J gene, clone size, D gene, V gene, CDR3 DNA, CDR3 protein. D genes are given only for firm matches. The size field is filled for only some rows; it gives once, few, many or a size class.

TRBJ1-2 - - TRBV12-3/TRBV12-4 TGTGCCAGCAGCCTAGACAGGAGCAGAGGCTACACCTTC CASSLDRSRGYTF
TRBJ2-7 - - TRBV5-6 TGTGCCAGCAGCTCCAGCCGGAAGGCGTTGAGGGAGCAGTACTTC CASSSSRKALREQYF
TRBJ2-5 - TRBD2 TRBV25-1 TGTGCCAGCAGTGGGGGAACTAGCGGGGGCTACCAAGAGACCCAGTACTTC CASSGGTSGGYQETQYF
TRBJ2-3 - - TRBV3-1/TRBV3-2 TGTGCCAGCAGCCAAGGTTCGGGACTCTTATTAGGTACGGATACGCAGTATTTT CASSQGSGLLLGTDTQYF
TRBJ2-5 - - TRBV10-3 TGTGCCATCAGTGAGTCAGGGGGAGTCAGCGAGACCCAGTACTTC CAISESGGVSETQYF
TRBJ1-5 - - TRBV2 TGTGCCAGCAGTGCGACAGTGAGCAATCAGCCCCAGCATTTT CASSATVSNQPQHF
TRBJ2-5 few - TRBV6-5 TGTGCCACCTCATTCGGGGTGACCCAGTACTTC CATSFGVTQYF
TRBJ1-4 - - TRBV18 TGTGCCAGCTCACCACCGACAGCATATGAAAAACTGTTTTTT CASSPPTAYEKLFF
TRBJ1-1 - - TRBV19 TGTGCCAGTACTACAGGAACGGGGGGAGGCACTGAAGCTTTCTTT CASTTGTGGGTEAFF
TRBJ1-4 - - TRBV19 TGTGCCAGTAGTATAGTCCGAGGGAATGAAAAACTGTTTTTT CASSIVRGNEKLFF
TRBJ1-5 - - TRBV15 TGTGCCACCACGGACAGTCTTAATCAGCCCCAGCATTTT CATTDSLNQPQHF
TRBJ2-1 - TRBD1 TRBV5-1 TGCGCCAGCAGCTTCGGACAGGTGAGGAATGAGCAGTTCTTC CASSFGQVRNEQFF
TRBJ2-7 - - TRBV11-2 TGTGCCAGCAGCCCCGGGATCCTCGGTCAGCAGTACTTC CASSPGILGQQYF
TRBJ1-4 - - TRBV2 TGTGCCAGCAACCATCTAGGGGGGGGTAATGAAAAACTGTTTTTT CASNHLGGGNEKLFF
TRBJ2-7 - TRBD2 TRBV6-1 TGTGCCAGCAGTGAAGCGGTAGCGGGAGGGCCCTACGAGCAGTACTTC CASSEAVAGGPYEQYF
TRBJ2-5 - TRBD1 TRBV3-1/TRBV3-2 TGTGCCAGCAGCCAAGGGCCAGGGGGCGAGAAGACCCAGTACTTC CASSQGPGGEKTQYF
TRBJ1-6 - - TRBV7-6 TGTGCCAGCAGCCCCGCGGGGGATCTCACCCTCCACTTT CASSPAGDLTLHF
TRBJ2-3 - - TRBV6-5 TGTGCCAGCAGTACATGGGACTGGACAGATACGCAGTATTTT CASSTWDWTDTQYF
TRBJ1-3 few - TRBV4-1 TGCGCCAGCAGCCAAGTCCGGGGGGCAGGAAACACCATATATTTT CASSQVRGAGNTIYF
TRBJ1-2 - TRBD1 TRBV7-9 TGTGCCAGCAGCTTGGCAGGGGGAGGTGGCTACACCTTC CASSLAGGGGYTF
TRBJ1-6 - TRBD1 TRBV7-9 TGTGCCAGTTCTCCGGGACAGGGTTACTCACCCCTCCACTTT CASSPGQGYSPLHF
TRBJ2-3 once - TRBV2 TGTGCCAGCAGCTTTCAGGGTATGGGGGATACGCAGTATTTT CASSFQGMGDTQYF
TRBJ2-7 once - TRBV27 TGTGCCAGCGCCCCGGCGGGCGGGGACTACGAGCAGTACTTC CASAPAGGDYEQYF
TRBJ2-2 - TRBD1 TRBV5-1 TGCGCCAGCAGCCCGGGACAGGGTTTCGACACCGGGGAGCTGTTTTTT CASSPGQGFDTGELFF
TRBJ1-4 - TRBD1 TRBV6-5 TGTGCCAGCAGTGACTCCGGGACAGGGGGTGAAAAACTGTTTTTT CASSDSGTGGEKLFF
TRBJ1-4 - - TRBV27 TGTGCCAGCAGTCATCAGGGCGTGAATGAAAAACTGTTTTTT CASSHQGVNEKLFF
TRBJ1-6 - - TRBV27 TGTGCCAGCAGTGCGGGACTCCGGAGGGGTTCACCCCTCCACTTT CASSAGLRRGSPLHF
TRBJ1-2 - TRBD1 TRBV24-1 TGTGCCACCAGTGAACCCGGGACAGGGACCTATGGCTACACCTTC CATSEPGTGTYGYTF
TRBJ1-5 - - TRBV14 TGTGCCAGCAGCCCCGCGCCCGGAGGACAGCCCCAGCATTTT CASSPAPGGQPQHF
TRBJ2-5 few - TRBV7-9 TGTGCCAGCAGCCCATTAGAGACCCAGTACTTC CASSPLETQYF
TRBJ1-3 - - TRBV19 TGTGCCAGTACCACAGTGGGGGCAGGAAACACCATATATTTT CASTTVGAGNTIYF
TRBJ1-1 - - TRBV13 TGTGCCAGCAGCCCCTCTAGCCTGTGGGCGGCCGATGAAGCTTTCTTT CASSPSSLWAADEAFF
TRBJ2-2 - - TRBV4-2 TGTGCCAGCAGCCAAGAAAATACGGCGAACACCGGGGAGCTGTTTTTT CASSQENTANTGELFF
TRBJ1-6 - TRBD1 TRBV7-8 TGTGCCAGCGGATGGACAGGGGAGAGATCACCCCTCCACTTT CASGWTGERSPLHF
TRBJ1-3 - - TRBV6-5 TGTGCCAGCAGTTCCCTCGGAAACACCATATATTTT CASSSLGNTIYF
TRBJ2-3 - TRBD1 TRBV4-1 TGCGCCAGCAGCCAAGGAGGGGGCGCGGAGTATTTT CASSQGGGAEYF
TRBJ2-3 - - TRBV7-8 TGTGCCAGCAGCTTAGCGGGGGGTGGGGAGACAGATACGCAGTATTTT CASSLAGGGETDTQYF
TRBJ2-7 few TRBD2 TRBV4-1 TGCGCCAGCAGCCAAGAAACCGGGACTAGCGGGTTCTACGAGCAGTACTTC CASSQETGTSGFYEQYF
TRBJ2-1 - - TRBV24-1 TGTGCCACCAGTGAGGGGCACGTTGAGCAGTTCTTC CATSEGHVEQFF
TRBJ2-7 - - TRBV10-2 TGCGCCAGCAGTCCCTCGGGTTACGAGCAGTACTTC CASSPSGYEQYF
TRBJ2-1 - TRBD2 TRBV7-8 TGTGCCAGCAGCTTAATTTGGACTAGCGGGAGAAGATACAATGAGCAGTTCTTC CASSLIWTSGRRYNEQFF
TRBJ2-7 - TRBD1 TRBV6-5 TGTGCCAGCAGCCAAACAGGGGCCGGGGCCTACGAGCAGTACTTC CASSQTGAGAYEQYF
TRBJ2-5 - - TRBV7-9 TGTGCCAGCAGCTTTAATCATCGGACAGAAGAGACCCAGTACTTC CASSFNHRTEETQYF
TRBJ1-5 - - TRBV27 TGTGCCAGCAGTTTCGGCAGGGCCAATCAGCCCCAGCATTTT CASSFGRANQPQHF
TRBJ1-6 - - TRBV24-1 TGTGCCACCAGTGATTTGAAGGGACCGGGACATGGATGGACACCCCTCCACTTT CATSDLKGPGHGWTPLHF
TRBJ2-7 - TRBD1 TRBV5-1 TGCGCCAGCAGCTTTGGGACAGGAGCCTACGAGCAGTACTTC CASSFGTGAYEQYF
TRBJ1-2 few - TRBV28 TGTGCCAGCAGTACAAGCTCGGGGGTGAGGCATGGCTACACCTTC CASSTSSGVRHGYTF
TRBJ2-7 - - TRBV5-4 TGTGCCAGCTCCCTCGAGGCGGTCTCCTACGAGCAGTACTTC CASSLEAVSYEQYF
TRBJ2-3 - - TRBV5-1 TGCGCCAGCAGCTTGGACCCGGGAAACACAGATACGCAGTATTTT CASSLDPGNTDTQYF